Given below is one T cell receptor (beta chain) in context. From germline, CDR1 is LGHNA and CDR2 YNFKEQ. The CDR3 sequence is 16 residues long. The J segment lost 5 bases and the V segment lost 4 bases, leaving 6 bases of the junction unmatched. The entry originates in a study of patients and donors after allogeneic stem cell transplantation. TCRdb called the RT-PCR reads again in MiXCR, with one record for every CDR3 protein. The table shows some 150,000 distinct CDR3 sequences, with approximately 40% occurring only once. This sequence originates from a human donor who was either an allogeneic HSCT recipient or a stem cell or donor lymphocyte infusion donor (not recorded which). It is not recorded whose cells these are; they may come from a transplant donor. The chain carries TRBV4-2 and TRBJ2-3; TRBD2 agrees at 13 bases. Specimen: blood, either unsorted or a sorted T cell fraction (not recorded which). CDR3 nucleotide sequence: TGTGCCAGCAGCCGCTTCGGGACTAGCGGGGAAGATACGCAGTATTTT. This codes for CASSRFGTSGEDTQYF.